This T cell receptor beta chain was sequenced in a study of T cell repertoires in cytomegalovirus infection. Study summary: Public signatures in TCR beta pointed to CMV infection and matching HLA type.

This clonotype has just a few counts. TCRdb reanalysed the reads using MiXCR and keeps one entry per CDR3 protein. The table lists around 740,000 distinct CDR3 sequences, roughly a third of them singletons. What was sequenced was PBMCs. The sequence was obtained from a human donor in good health (CMV status not recorded). Some clones in this sample may be carry-over from other donors' samples.

CDR3 nucleotide sequence: TGTGCCAGCAGCTTAGATGTAAGGGGTGAAGCTTTCTTT. Translated, it gives CASSLDVRGEAFF. This chain uses TRBV11-2 with TRBJ1-1; D perhaps matches TRBD1 (5 bases). V dropped 0 bases and J dropped 7 bases, with 9 bases sitting between them. CDR1 is SGHAT, CDR2 FQNNGV, per germline. The CDR3 runs to 13 residues.